The 32 T cell receptor beta chains given below trace back to one sample, sequenced in a study of circulating and synovial CD4+ cells in juvenile arthritis. Some clones are missing from TCRdb's copy, which holds only in-frame ones; the method was immunoSEQ multiplex PCR. The table has some 35,000 clones, around 95% seen once. Sample: CD4+ T cells from blood. These receptors came from a human donor with juvenile idiopathic arthritis.

The chain joins TRBV5-1 to TRBJ1-4, with TRBD1 matching 8 bases. The V segment lost 5 bases and the J segment 8 bases; nucleotides outside the gene matches: 14. Germline CDR1 is SGHRS and CDR2 is YFSETQ. The CDR3 contains 16 residues. The CDR3 here is CASRLGQAPVGEKLFF. The CDR3 DNA reads as TGCGCCAGCAGACTGGGACAGGCTCCAGTGGGCGAAAAACTGTTTTTT. The full variable domain, with the rest looked up from reference TRBV5-1 and TRBJ1-4, is KAGVTQTPRYLIKTRGQQVTLSCSPISGHRSVSWYQQTPGQGLQFLFEYFSETQRNKGNFPGRFSGRQFSNSRSEMNVSTLELGDSALYLCASRLGQAPVGEKLFFGSGTQLSVL.

This clone occurred once. The chain recombines TRBV7-7 with TRBJ1-2, with TRBD1 matching over 9 bases. This CDR3 comprises 13 residues. CDR1 and CDR2 from the germline V gene are SSHAT and FNYEAQ (reference sequence). Unmatched junction bases numbered 9, after V lost 10 bases and J lost 6 bases. As DNA, the CDR3 is TGTGCCATTTGGGACAGGGTAACTAATGGCTACACCTTC. It translates to CAIWDRVTNGYTF.

This clone appeared once. The V gene is TRBV28, the J gene TRBJ2-7, with D perhaps matching TRBD1 (6 bases). Trimming took 4 bases from V and 2 from J, leaving 12 bases between them. Germline CDR1 is MDHEN and CDR2 is SYDVKM. The length of the CDR3 is 14 residues. CDR3 sequence (DNA): TGTGCCAGCAGTTCCGGGACACCGCCCTACGAGCAGTACTTC. Translated: CASSSGTPPYEQYF.

The V call is TRBV30, the J call TRBJ2-1; 9 bases map to TRBD2. The germline V gene has CDR1 GTSNPN and CDR2 SVGIG (reference sequence). This CDR3 has 16 residues. The trim removed 6 bases at V and 4 bases at J, leaving 13 bases unmatched. The CDR3 DNA sequence: TGTGCCTGCCCTCGGGCTAGCGGGAATTTATACAATGAGCAGTTCTTC. Translation: CACPRASGNLYNEQFF.

The rearrangement joins TRBV9 to TRBJ2-4; D unclear. Germline CDR1 and CDR2: SGDLS and YYNGEE. Trimming took 4 bases from V and 0 from J, leaving 8 bases between them. The CDR3 runs to 14 residues. CDR3 coding DNA: TGTGCCAGCAGCCCTCAGTTAGCCAAAAACATTCAGTACTTC. Translating it yields CASSPQLAKNIQYF.

The chain combines TRBV4-1 with TRBJ2-6, with 8 nucleotides matching TRBD1. V was clipped by 1 base and J by 3 bases; unmatched bases: 5. Germline values: CDR1 MGHRA, CDR2 YSYEKL. This CDR3 has 17 residues. The CDR3 sequence: CASSQVQGALGANVLTF. The CDR3 coding sequence is TGCGCCAGCAGCCAAGTGCAGGGGGCGCTTGGGGCCAACGTCCTGACTTTC.

The V gene is TRBV6-1, the J gene TRBJ1-5; D is uncertain. This CDR3 contains 14 residues. Germline V lookup: CDR1 MNHNS, CDR2 SASEGT. V was pared by 1 base and J by 4 bases, with 8 bases between. The CDR3 sequence is CASSEGGRNQPQHF. The DNA for the CDR3 is TGTGCCAGCAGTGAAGGTGGCAGGAATCAGCCCCAGCATTTT.

V is TRBV28 and J is TRBJ2-1; 10 nucleotides line up with TRBD2. Germline loops: CDR1 MDHEN, CDR2 SYDVKM. This CDR3 has 17 amino acids. Trimming at V came to 2 bases and at J to 11 bases, leaving 15 bases not matched to a gene. The CDR3 DNA reads TGTGCCAGCAGTTTAGGAGGAGCGGGGGGGCCCGTTCCTAAGCAGTTCTTC. It yields the protein CASSLGGAGGPVPKQFF. Drawing the rest from reference TRBV28 and TRBJ2-1, the complete variable domain is DVKVTQSSRYLVKRTGEKVFLECVQDMDHENMFWYRQDPGLGLRLIYFSYDVKMKEKGDIPEGYSVSREKKERFSLILESASTNQTSMYLCASSLGGAGGPVPKQFFGPGTRLTVL.

The rearrangement uses TRBV25-1 and TRBJ2-3; the match to TRBD2 covers 7 bases. V dropped 1 base and J dropped 3; count of bases not matched to a gene: 4. The CDR3 totals 15 residues. Per germline, CDR1 MGHDK and CDR2 SYGVNS. CDR3 loop: CASSEWGGGTDTQYF. DNA for the CDR3: TGTGCCAGCAGTGAATGGGGCGGGGGAACAGATACGCAGTATTTT.

The chain joins TRBV7-9 to TRBJ2-1; 8 nucleotides agree with TRBD1. V shed 5 bases, J shed 3 bases, and the junction held 6 bases outside the gene matches. CDR3 length equals 15 residues. CDR1 and CDR2 from the germline V gene are SEHNR and FQNEAQ (reference sequence). For the CDR3, the DNA is TGTGCCAGCAGCCCGACAGGGGTCCTCTACAATGAGCAGTTCTTC. It codes for CASSPTGVLYNEQFF.

The chain carries TRBV6-5 and TRBJ1-2; TRBD1 aligns across 8 bases. The germline gives CDR1 MNHEY, CDR2 SVGAGI. There are 15 residues in the CDR3. V shed 5 bases, J shed 3 bases, and the junction held 8 bases outside the gene matches. CDR3 DNA: TGTGCCAGCAGTCGGACAGGGCCCCAACACTATGGCTACACCTTC. Its translation is CASSRTGPQHYGYTF.

The chain is built from TRBV5-1 and TRBJ1-1; TRBD1 matches 7 bases. CDR1 is SGHRS, CDR2 YFSETQ, per germline. CDR3 length equals 16 residues. Germline trimming cut 0 bases from V and 4 bases from J; bases unmatched to any gene: 9. The CDR3 reads CASSLEAGGKGTEAFF. The CDR3 DNA sequence: TGCGCCAGCAGCTTGGAGGCAGGGGGGAAGGGCACTGAAGCTTTCTTT.

The rearrangement links TRBV28 to TRBJ2-2, with D perhaps matching TRBD1 (6 bases). The CDR3 totals 15 residues. Trimming pared 2 bases from V and 3 bases from J, leaving 10 bases between. Germline V lookup: CDR1 MDHEN, CDR2 SYDVKM. The DNA for the CDR3 is TGTGCCAGCAGTTTAACGCCAGGGGACACCGGGGAGCTGTTTTTT. Translating gives CASSLTPGDTGELFF.

CDR3 in amino acids: CATSRTDSSNQPQHF. The CDR3, as DNA: TGTGCCACCAGCAGGACCGACAGCAGCAATCAGCCCCAGCATTTT. V and J are TRBV15 and TRBJ1-5; D may be TRBD1 (5 bases). CDR1 and CDR2 (germline): LNHNV, YYDKDF (reference sequence). The CDR3 runs to 15 residues. V lost 3 bases and J lost 1, with 10 bases in between.

This chain links TRBV4-1 with TRBJ2-1; TRBD2 aligns across 7 bases. After removal of 1 base from V and 4 bases from J, the junction contained 16 bases not matched to a gene. Germline lookup yields CDR1 MGHRA and CDR2 YSYEKL. The CDR3 length is 19 residues. This CDR3 is CASSQAFSGGGEPYNEQFF. The CDR3 DNA reads as TGCGCCAGCAGCCAAGCATTTTCCGGCGGGGGAGAGCCTTACAATGAGCAGTTCTTC.

This chain uses TRBV7-9 with TRBJ2-1, with D perhaps TRBD1 (6 bases). The V gene lost 5 bases and the J gene lost 4 bases, with 27 bases spanning the gap. This CDR3 has 19 amino acids. The germline V gene encodes CDR1 SEHNR and CDR2 FQNEAQ (reference sequence). The CDR3 DNA is TGTGCCAGCAGCCAGCTGGGGACGATCCCTCGCAGGGGTTACAATGAGCAGTTCTTC. Protein: CASSQLGTIPRRGYNEQFF. Full variable domain (missing parts from reference TRBV7-9 and TRBJ2-1): DTGVSQNPRHKITKRGQNVTFRCDPISEHNRLYWYRQTLGQGPEFLTYFQNEAQLEKSRLLSDRFSAERPKGSFSTLEIQRTEQGDSAMYLCASSQLGTIPRRGYNEQFFGPGTRLTVL.

This chain joins TRBV7-9 and TRBJ1-2; TRBD1 matches 7 bases. The CDR3 is made up of 12 amino acids. J gave up 8 bases and V 6 bases, and 6 bases lay outside the gene matches. Germline lookup yields CDR1 SEHNR and CDR2 FQNEAQ (reference sequence). The CDR3 region has the DNA TGTGCCAGCAGTAGGAAAGGGGGCGGCTACACCTTC. Amino acid sequence: CASSRKGGGYTF.

The rearrangement joins TRBV13 to TRBJ2-3, with TRBD2 identical over 8 bases. Germline CDR1 is PRHDT and CDR2 is FYEKMQ (reference sequence). The CDR3 spans 15 residues. Germline trimming cut 5 bases from V and 2 bases from J; bases unmatched to any gene: 6. The CDR3 region is CASSTSAGVTDTQYF. In DNA, the CDR3 is TGTGCCAGCAGCACATCAGCGGGAGTCACAGATACGCAGTATTTT.

The chain couples TRBV10-3 to TRBJ2-7; 7 bases are shared with TRBD1. Germline CDR1 is ENHRY and CDR2 is SYGVKD. This CDR3 has 15 amino acids. V lost 4 bases and J lost 3; bases outside the gene matches: 9. The DNA of the CDR3 is TGTGCCATCAGTGTATCAGGACAGGTGGTCTACGAGCAGTACTTC. Protein sequence: CAISVSGQVVYEQYF.

The V call is TRBV6-5, the J call TRBJ2-3; a weak D match, TRBD1 (6 bases). CDR3 size: 15 residues. Germline V gene lookup returns CDR1 MNHEY and CDR2 SVGAGI. V was shortened by 6 bases and J by 3 bases, with 16 bases between the two germline ends. As DNA, the CDR3 is TGTGCCAGCAGGGGTATGGACAGAACGACAGATACGCAGTATTTT. This codes for CASRGMDRTTDTQYF.

The chain has TRBV27 and TRBJ1-2, with 7 bases lining up with TRBD1. V lost 0 bases and J lost 8; bases outside the gene matches: 12. In germline, CDR1 is MNHEY, CDR2 SMNVEV (reference sequence). This CDR3 is 16 amino acids long. The DNA for the CDR3 is TGTGCCAGCAGTTTATCTGGGCAGGGGGTGAGGGGGGGCTACACCTTC. Translated: CASSLSGQGVRGGYTF.

This clone occurred once. The CDR3, as DNA: TGTGCCAGCTCACCACTGACAGTCACCTACGAGCAGTACTTC. It specifies CASSPLTVTYEQYF. The V and J genes are TRBV18 and TRBJ2-7; perhaps TRBD1 as D (5 bases). Trimming stripped 1 base from V and 2 bases from J, with 9 bases between. The CDR3 is made up of 14 amino acids. The germline V gene has CDR1 KGHSH and CDR2 LQKENI.

The rearrangement joins TRBV5-1 to TRBJ2-7, with 9 bases lining up with TRBD1. V was pared by 0 bases and J by 4 bases, with 2 bases of the junction left unmatched. This CDR3 comprises 14 residues. CDR1 and CDR2 from the germline V gene are SGHRS and YFSETQ. This chain's CDR3 is CASSLDGTGYEQYF. In DNA, the CDR3 is TGCGCCAGCAGCTTGGATGGGACAGGGTACGAGCAGTACTTC.

This chain links TRBV11-3 with TRBJ2-5, with TRBD2 identical over 8 bases. CDR1 is SGHNT and CDR2 is YENEEA in the germline V gene. The CDR3 extends over 13 amino acids. Germline trimming cut 4 bases from V and 3 bases from J; bases unmatched to any gene: 1. The CDR3 coding sequence is TGTGCCAGCAGCTCGGGGGGGGAAGAGACCCAGTACTTC. Amino acid sequence: CASSSGGEETQYF.

This sequence joins TRBV5-8 and TRBJ2-7; 7 positions agree with TRBD1. CDR1 and CDR2 from the germline V gene are SGHTS and YDEGEE. CDR3 length equals 15 residues. J gave up 0 bases and V 4 bases, and 7 bases lay outside the gene matches. The CDR3 sequence is CASSPRGMSSYEQYF. CDR3 sequence (DNA): TGTGCCAGCAGCCCCAGGGGGATGAGCTCCTACGAGCAGTACTTC.

This clone appeared a single time. The V call is TRBV4-2, the J call TRBJ1-4; D is perhaps TRBD1 (5 bases). CDR3 length: 14 residues. Deletions cut 0 bases from V and 7 bases from J, with 9 bases between. Germline V gene lookup returns CDR1 LGHNA and CDR2 YNFKEQ. CDR3 nucleotides: TGTGCCAGCAGCCAAGACAGGGAGGGTGAAAAACTGTTTTTT. Translated: CASSQDREGEKLFF.

The chain has TRBV6-1 and TRBJ2-7; no firm D call. In germline, CDR1 is MNHNS, CDR2 SASEGT. With 6 bases removed from V and 2 bases from J, the gap between germline ends came to 14 bases. CDR3 length equals 14 residues. CDR3 region: CASSFRVTPYEQYF. The CDR3 nucleotides are TGTGCCAGCAGCTTCCGGGTCACCCCCTACGAGCAGTACTTC.

The CDR3 here is CASSLLQGRNEQYF. The CDR3 DNA reads as TGTGCCAGCAGTTTATTGCAGGGGCGGAACGAGCAGTACTTC. The chain combines TRBV28 with TRBJ2-7; D is possibly TRBD1 (6 bases). The CDR3 has 14 residues. Trimming pared 1 base from V and 5 bases from J, leaving 12 bases between. Germline loops: CDR1 MDHEN, CDR2 SYDVKM.

The chain carries TRBV5-4 and TRBJ2-2, with 13 bases matching TRBD2. The CDR3 contains 14 residues. CDR1 and CDR2 (germline): SGHNT, YYREEE (reference sequence). The V and J ends lost 7 bases and 8 bases, in that order; junction bases with no gene match: 5. The CDR3 nucleotides read TGTGCCAGCTGGACTAGCGGGGGCGCGGGGGAGCTGTTTTTT. Protein product: CASWTSGGAGELFF. Supplemented by reference TRBV5-4 and TRBJ2-2, the full variable domain reads ETGVTQSPTHLIKTRGQQVTLRCSSQSGHNTVSWYQQALGQGPQFIFQYYREEENGRGNFPPRFSGLQFPNYSSELNVNALELDDSALYLCASWTSGGAGELFFGEGSRLTVL.

This clone was detected once. V is TRBV6-5 and J is TRBJ2-5, with 7 bases identical to TRBD2. The V segment lost 8 bases and the J segment 5 bases; nucleotides outside the gene matches: 2. This CDR3 comprises 11 residues. Per the germline V gene, CDR1 is MNHEY and CDR2 is SVGAGI. The CDR3 loop is CASGRGETQYF. For the CDR3, the DNA is TGTGCCAGCGGGAGGGGTGAGACCCAGTACTTC.

V and J are TRBV5-4 and TRBJ1-2, with D tentatively TRBD1 (5 bases). Trimming removed 4 bases at V and 10 bases at J, with 20 bases between. The CDR3 consists of 14 residues. CDR1 and CDR2 (germline): SGHNT, YYREEE (reference sequence). CDR3: CASSPWDSRSAYTF. The CDR3 DNA is TGTGCCAGCAGCCCCTGGGACTCGAGAAGCGCCTACACCTTC.

The CDR3 DNA reads TGCGCCAGCAGCTTCAGGGCAACCTACAATGAGCAGTTCTTC. Encoded protein: CASSFRATYNEQFF. V is TRBV5-1 and J is TRBJ2-1, with a tentative D call TRBD1 (5 bases). V was clipped by 2 bases and J by 2 bases, with 8 bases between them. CDR1 SGHRS and CDR2 YFSETQ come from the germline V gene. The CDR3 runs 14 residues.